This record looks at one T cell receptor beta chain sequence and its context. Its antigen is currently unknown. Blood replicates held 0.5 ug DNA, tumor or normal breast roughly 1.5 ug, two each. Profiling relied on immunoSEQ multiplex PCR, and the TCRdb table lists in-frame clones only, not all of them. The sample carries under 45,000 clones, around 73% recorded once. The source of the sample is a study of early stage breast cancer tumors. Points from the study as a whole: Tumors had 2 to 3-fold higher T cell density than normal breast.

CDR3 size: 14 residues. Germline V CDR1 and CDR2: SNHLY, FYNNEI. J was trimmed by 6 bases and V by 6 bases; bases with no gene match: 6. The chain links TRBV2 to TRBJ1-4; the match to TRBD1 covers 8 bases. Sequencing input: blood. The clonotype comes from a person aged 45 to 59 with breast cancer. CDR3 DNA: TGTGCCAGCAGACCAACAGGGGGGTATGAAAAACTGTTTTTT. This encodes CASRPTGGYEKLFF.